Given below is one TCR beta chain in context. Germline V gene lookup returns CDR1 SGHRS and CDR2 YFSETQ. V shed 1 base and J shed 9 bases, with 7 bases lying between them. The CDR3 is 11 amino acids. These data are taken from a study of T cell responses to AZD1222 COVID-19 vaccine. At the level of the study: Second doses were pooled across both intervals (about 4 or about 12 weeks).

Sequenced by immunoSEQ multiplex PCR; TCRdb stores in-frame clones only, minus some. Of some 130,000 clones listed, around four fifths are singletons. Source: peripheral blood, taken on day 0 of AZD1222 vaccination. The clonotype comes from an adult in good health. The chain recombines TRBV5-1 with TRBJ1-1, with D unclear. The CDR3 DNA reads TGCGCCAGCAGCTTGAATAACCAAGCTTTCTTT. Translating it yields CASSLNNQAFF.